The table lists the clone carrying this TCR beta chain with a few counts. What it recognizes is unknown. This entry is derived from a study of response to subunit inactivated influenza vaccine. The study, taken as a whole, reports: Each seasonal influenza vaccination recruits few new T cells, the authors suggested.

Via MiXCR, TCRdb re-called the RT-PCR reads, giving one row per CDR3 protein. This table has about 540,000 distinct CDR3 sequences, about 14% appearing once. The CDR3 is 17 residues long. Unmatched junction bases numbered 11, after V lost 2 bases and J lost 7 bases. Germline V gives CDR1 MNHEY, CDR2 SVGAGI. The material was PBMCs from blood, obtained approximately 12 days after vaccination. This sequence joins TRBV6-5 and TRBJ2-2; TRBD1 aligns across 9 bases. This clonotype originated in a man aged 50 to 60 who received an inactivated influenza vaccine. CDR3 protein: CASSYVIQGALIGELFF. The CDR3 nucleotides read TGTGCCAGCAGTTACGTAATACAGGGGGCGTTAATCGGGGAGCTGTTTTTT.